This T cell receptor beta chain was captured in a study of blood T cell repertoires in COVID-19. Whole-study context: Researchers got acute and convalescent COVID-19 samples from the United States, Italy and Spain.

Germline-derived CDR1 and CDR2 are SGHTA and FQGNSA. This CDR3 is built from 14 residues. Trimming pared 3 bases from V and 6 bases from J, leaving 13 bases between. Seattle researchers signed up patients amid active infection and tracked them longitudinally. Profiled with immunoSEQ multiplex PCR; TCRdb holds only in-frame clones, not every one. The sample shows some 140,000 clones, over 75% of them seen only once. The sequenced sample was peripheral blood. This chain uses TRBV7-2 with TRBJ2-3, with D maybe TRBD2 (6 bases). The TCR originated in a man in his fifties or sixties with COVID-19, enrolled during active disease. CDR3: CASSLGGSLDTQYF. For the CDR3, the DNA is TGTGCCAGCAGCTTGGGAGGCTCTCTCGATACGCAGTATTTT. The variable domain in full, with the rest retrieved from reference TRBV7-2 and TRBJ2-3, is GAGVSQSPSNKVTEKGKDVELRCDPISGHTALYWYRQSLGQGLEFLIYFQGNSAPDKSGLPSDRFSAERTGGSVSTLTIQRTQQEDSAVYLCASSLGGSLDTQYFGPGTRLTVL.